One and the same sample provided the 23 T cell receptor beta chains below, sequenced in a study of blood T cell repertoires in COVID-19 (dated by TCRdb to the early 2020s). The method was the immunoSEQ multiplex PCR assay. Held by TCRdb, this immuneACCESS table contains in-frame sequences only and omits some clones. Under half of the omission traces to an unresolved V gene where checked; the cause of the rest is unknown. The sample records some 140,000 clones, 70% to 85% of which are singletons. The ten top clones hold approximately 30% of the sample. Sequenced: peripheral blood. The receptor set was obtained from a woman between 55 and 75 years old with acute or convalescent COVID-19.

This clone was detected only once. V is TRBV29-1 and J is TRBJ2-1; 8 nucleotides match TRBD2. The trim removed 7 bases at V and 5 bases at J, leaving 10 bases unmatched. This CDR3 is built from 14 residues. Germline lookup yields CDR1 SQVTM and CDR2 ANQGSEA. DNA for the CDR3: TGCAGCGGGGATGTAGCGGGGAATCACAATGAGCAGTTCTTC. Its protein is CSGDVAGNHNEQFF.

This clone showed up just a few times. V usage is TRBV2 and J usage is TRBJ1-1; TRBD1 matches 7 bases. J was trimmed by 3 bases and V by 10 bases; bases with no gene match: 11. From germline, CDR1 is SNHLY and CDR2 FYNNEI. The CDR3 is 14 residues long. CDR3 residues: CATKGGPVDTEAFF. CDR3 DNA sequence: TGTGCCACCAAAGGGGGCCCGGTGGACACTGAAGCTTTCTTT.

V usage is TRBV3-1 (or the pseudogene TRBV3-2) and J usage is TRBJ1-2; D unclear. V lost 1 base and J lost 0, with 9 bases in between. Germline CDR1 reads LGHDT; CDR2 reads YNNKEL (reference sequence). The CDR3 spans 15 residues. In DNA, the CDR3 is TGTGCCAGCAGCCAAGCGGGGATCTCTAACTATGGCTACACCTTC. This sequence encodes CASSQAGISNYGYTF.

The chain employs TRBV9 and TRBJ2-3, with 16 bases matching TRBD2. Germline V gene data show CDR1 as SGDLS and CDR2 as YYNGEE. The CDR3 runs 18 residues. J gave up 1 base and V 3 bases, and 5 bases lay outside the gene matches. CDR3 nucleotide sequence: TGTGCCAGCAGCGGAGGGACTAGCGGGGGGGCCCGCACAGATACGCAGTATTTT. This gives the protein CASSGGTSGGARTDTQYF.

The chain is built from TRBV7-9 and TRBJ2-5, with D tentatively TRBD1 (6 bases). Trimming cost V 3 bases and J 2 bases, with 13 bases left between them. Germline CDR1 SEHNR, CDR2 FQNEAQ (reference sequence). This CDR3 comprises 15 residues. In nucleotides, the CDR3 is TGTGCCAGCAGCTTCCGACAGGCCGCTCAAGAGACCCAGTACTTC. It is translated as CASSFRQAAQETQYF.

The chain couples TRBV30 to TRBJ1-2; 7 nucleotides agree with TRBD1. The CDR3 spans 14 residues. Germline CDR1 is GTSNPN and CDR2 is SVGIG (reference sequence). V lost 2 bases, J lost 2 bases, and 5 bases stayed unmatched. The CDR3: CAWSPSQGNYGYTF. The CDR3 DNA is TGTGCCTGGAGTCCGTCACAGGGGAACTATGGCTACACCTTC.

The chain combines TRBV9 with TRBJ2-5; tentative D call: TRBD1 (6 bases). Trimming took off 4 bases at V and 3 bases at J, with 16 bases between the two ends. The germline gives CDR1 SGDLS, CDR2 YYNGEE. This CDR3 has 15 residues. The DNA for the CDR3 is TGTGCCAGCAGCATTAACCGGGACATCGAAGAGACCCAGTACTTC. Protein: CASSINRDIEETQYF.

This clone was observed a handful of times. The CDR3: CAFSRDTNYGYTF. CDR3 in DNA: TGTGCCTTTAGCCGGGACACCAACTATGGCTACACCTTC. This rearrangement joins TRBV30 to TRBJ1-2; D might be TRBD1 (6 bases). Germline V gene data show CDR1 as GTSNPN and CDR2 as SVGIG (reference sequence). The CDR3 sequence is 13 residues long. Trimming removed 7 bases from V and 2 bases from J, with 14 bases in between. The full variable domain, in which reference TRBV30 and TRBJ1-2 provide the parts outside the CDR3, is SQTIHQWPATLVQPVGSPLSLECTVEGTSNPNLYWYRQAAGRGLQLLFYSVGIGQISSEVPQNLSASRPQDRQFILSSKKLLLSDSGFYLCAFSRDTNYGYTFGSGTRLTVV.

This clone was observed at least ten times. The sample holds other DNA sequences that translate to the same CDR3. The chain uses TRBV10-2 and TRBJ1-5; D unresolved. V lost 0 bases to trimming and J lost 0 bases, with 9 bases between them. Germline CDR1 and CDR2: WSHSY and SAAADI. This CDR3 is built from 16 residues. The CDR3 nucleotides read TGCGCCAGCAGTGAGTCGCCCGGGAATAGCAATCAGCCCCAGCATTTT. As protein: CASSESPGNSNQPQHF.

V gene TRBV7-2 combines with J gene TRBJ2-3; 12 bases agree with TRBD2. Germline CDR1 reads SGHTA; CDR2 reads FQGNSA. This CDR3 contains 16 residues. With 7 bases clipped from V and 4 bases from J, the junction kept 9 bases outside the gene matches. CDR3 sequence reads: CASIKLAGGPPDTQYF. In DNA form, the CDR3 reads TGTGCCAGCATCAAGCTAGCGGGGGGGCCCCCAGATACGCAGTATTTT.

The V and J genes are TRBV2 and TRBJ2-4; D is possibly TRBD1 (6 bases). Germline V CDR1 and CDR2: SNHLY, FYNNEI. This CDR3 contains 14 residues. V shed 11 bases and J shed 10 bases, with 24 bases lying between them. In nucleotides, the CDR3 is TGTGCCTTACCCGGGGACACCGATGGAGATATTCAGTACTTC. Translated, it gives CALPGDTDGDIQYF. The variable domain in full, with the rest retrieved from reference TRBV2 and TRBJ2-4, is EPEVTQTPSHQVTQMGQEVILRCVPISNHLYFYWYRQILGQKVEFLVSFYNNEISEKSEIFDDQFSVERPDGSNFTLKIRSTKLEDSAMYFCALPGDTDGDIQYFGAGTRLSVL.

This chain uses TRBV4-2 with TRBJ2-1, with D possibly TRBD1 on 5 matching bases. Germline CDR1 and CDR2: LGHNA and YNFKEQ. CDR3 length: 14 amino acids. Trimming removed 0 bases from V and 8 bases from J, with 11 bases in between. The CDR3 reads CASSQEAGIDEQFF. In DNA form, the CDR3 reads TGTGCCAGCAGCCAAGAAGCAGGGATCGATGAGCAGTTCTTC.

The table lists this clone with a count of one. The CDR3 reads CASAALAYEKLFF. CDR3 sequence (DNA): TGTGCCAGCGCCGCACTTGCCTATGAAAAACTGTTTTTT. The rearrangement links TRBV6-5 to TRBJ1-4; no firm D call. CDR1 is MNHEY and CDR2 is SVGAGI in the germline V gene. CDR3 length equals 13 residues. Deletions cut 8 bases from V and 6 bases from J, with 13 bases between.

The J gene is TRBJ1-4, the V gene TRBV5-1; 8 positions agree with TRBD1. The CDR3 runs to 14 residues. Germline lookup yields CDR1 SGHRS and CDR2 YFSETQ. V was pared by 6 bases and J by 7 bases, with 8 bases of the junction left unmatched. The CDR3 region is CASILDRGGEKLFF. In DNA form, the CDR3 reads TGCGCCAGCATCCTCGACAGGGGTGGTGAAAAACTGTTTTTT.

The CDR3 sequence is CASSLGNSGGYNEQFF. The CDR3 DNA reads as TGCGCCAGCAGCCTAGGCAATAGCGGGGGCTACAATGAGCAGTTCTTC. The V gene is TRBV5-1, the J gene TRBJ2-1, with 9 bases matching TRBD2. Per the germline V gene, CDR1 is SGHRS and CDR2 is YFSETQ. The trim removed 4 bases at V and 3 bases at J, leaving 8 bases unmatched. The CDR3 has 16 residues.

CDR3 coding DNA: TGCGCCAGCAGCTCAACGGGAGGGACAGCCCAAGAGACCCAGTACTTC. Translating gives CASSSTGGTAQETQYF. The V gene is TRBV5-1, the J gene TRBJ2-5, with D perhaps TRBD2 (8 bases). The germline V gene encodes CDR1 SGHRS and CDR2 YFSETQ. The CDR3 totals 16 residues. V was shortened by 3 bases and J by 1 base, with 16 bases between the two germline ends.

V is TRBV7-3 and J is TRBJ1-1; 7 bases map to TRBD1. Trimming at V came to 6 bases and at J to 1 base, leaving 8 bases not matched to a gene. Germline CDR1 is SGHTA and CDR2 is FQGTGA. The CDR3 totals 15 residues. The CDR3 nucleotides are TGTGCCAGCAGTCGAGGGGGCGGGTCGAACACTGAAGCTTTCTTT. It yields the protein CASSRGGGSNTEAFF. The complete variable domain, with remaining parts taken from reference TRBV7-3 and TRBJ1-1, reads GAGVSQTPSNKVTEKGKYVELRCDPISGHTALYWYRQSLGQGPEFLIYFQGTGAADDSGLPNDRFFAVRPEGSVSTLKIQRTERGDSAVYLCASSRGGGSNTEAFFGQGTRLTVV.

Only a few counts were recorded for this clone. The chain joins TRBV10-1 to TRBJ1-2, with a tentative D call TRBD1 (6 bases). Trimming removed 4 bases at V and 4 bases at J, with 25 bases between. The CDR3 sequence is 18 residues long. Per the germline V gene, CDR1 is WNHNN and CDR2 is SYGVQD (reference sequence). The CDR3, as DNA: TGCGCCAGCAGTGCGGGAGGGAAAGAATACAGGGACGCCTATGGCTACACCTTC. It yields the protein CASSAGGKEYRDAYGYTF.

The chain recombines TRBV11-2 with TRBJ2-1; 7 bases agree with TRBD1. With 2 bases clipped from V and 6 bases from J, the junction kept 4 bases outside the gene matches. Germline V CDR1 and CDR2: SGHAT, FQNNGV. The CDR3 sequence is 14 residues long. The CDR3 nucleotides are TGTGCCAGCAGCTTATCCCGACAGGGCAATGAGCAGTTCTTC. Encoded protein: CASSLSRQGNEQFF. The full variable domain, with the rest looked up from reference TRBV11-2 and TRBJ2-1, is EAGVAQSPRYKIIEKRQSVAFWCNPISGHATLYWYQQILGQGPKLLIQFQNNGVVDDSQLPKDRFSAERLKGVDSTLKIQPAKLEDSAVYLCASSLSRQGNEQFFGPGTRLTVL.

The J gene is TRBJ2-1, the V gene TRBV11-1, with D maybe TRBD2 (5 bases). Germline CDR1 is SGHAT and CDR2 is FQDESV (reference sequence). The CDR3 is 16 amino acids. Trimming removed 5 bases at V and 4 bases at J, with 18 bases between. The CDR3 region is CASSIDRTLLYNEQFF. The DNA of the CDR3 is TGTGCCAGCAGCATTGATCGGACTTTACTTTACAATGAGCAGTTCTTC.

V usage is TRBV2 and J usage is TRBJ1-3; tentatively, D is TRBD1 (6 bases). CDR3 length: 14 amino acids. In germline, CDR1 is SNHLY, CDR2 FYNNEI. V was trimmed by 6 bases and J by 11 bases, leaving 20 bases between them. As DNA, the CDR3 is TGTGCCAGCAGAACCCGGGACAAGCTCCCCCCCATATATTTT. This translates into CASRTRDKLPPIYF.

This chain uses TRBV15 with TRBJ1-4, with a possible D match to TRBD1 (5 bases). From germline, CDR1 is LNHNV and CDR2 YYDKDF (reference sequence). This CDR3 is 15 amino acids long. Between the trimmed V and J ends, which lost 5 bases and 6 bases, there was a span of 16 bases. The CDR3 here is CATSGPLGHDEKLFF. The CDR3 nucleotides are TGTGCCACCAGCGGTCCCCTAGGACATGATGAAAAACTGTTTTTT.

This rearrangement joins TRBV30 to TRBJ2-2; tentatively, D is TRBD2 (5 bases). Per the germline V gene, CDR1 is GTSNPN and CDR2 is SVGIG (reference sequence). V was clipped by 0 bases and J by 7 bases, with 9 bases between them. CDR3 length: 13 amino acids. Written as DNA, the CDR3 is TGTGCCTGGAGTGTACGAGGGAGCGGGGAGCTGTTTTTT. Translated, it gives CAWSVRGSGELFF.